Listed below are T cell receptor beta chains from one sample, sequenced in a study of shared clonotypes between healthy human individuals. Only in-frame clones appear in the TCRdb table, and some are missing; sequencing was by immunoSEQ multiplex PCR. The sample lists under 850,000 clones; roughly 72% were seen once. Sequences were obtained from memory CD4+ T cells sorted from blood. Source of these receptors: a woman aged 25 to 39 in good health. Each CDR3 is given with its conserved first and last residue. A D gene is named only where the DNA matches it firmly. Size is stated for part of the rows, as once, few or many counts, or as a class when the clone is expanded.

abundance: .; v_gene: TRBV6-1; d_gene: .; j_gene: TRBJ1-3; CDR3nt: TGTGCCAGCAGTGAAGGGGGTAAAAACACCATATATTTT; CDR3aa: CASSEGGKNTIYF
abundance: .; v_gene: TRBV25-1; d_gene: TRBD1; j_gene: TRBJ2-1; CDR3nt: TGTGCCAGCAGTGGGAGACAGGGGGGATCCTACAATGAGCAGTTCTTC; CDR3aa: CASSGRQGGSYNEQFF
abundance: few; v_gene: TRBV25-1; d_gene: .; j_gene: TRBJ1-2; CDR3nt: TGTGCCAGCAGTAAATTGGGCACCTCCGGTGGCTACACCTTC; CDR3aa: CASSKLGTSGGYTF
abundance: .; v_gene: TRBV30; d_gene: .; j_gene: TRBJ1-1; CDR3nt: TGTGCCTGGAGCCCAATAGCAGATGAAGCTTTCTTT; CDR3aa: CAWSPIADEAFF
abundance: .; v_gene: TRBV29-1; d_gene: .; j_gene: TRBJ1-1; CDR3nt: TGCAGCGTTGGGAGGGGCCACACCGAAGCTTTCTTT; CDR3aa: CSVGRGHTEAFF
abundance: many; v_gene: TRBV7-9; d_gene: TRBD1; j_gene: TRBJ2-7; CDR3nt: TGTGCCAGCAGCTTAGCGACAGGGGATCAGTACTTC; CDR3aa: CASSLATGDQYF
abundance: .; v_gene: TRBV2; d_gene: .; j_gene: TRBJ1-3; CDR3nt: TGTGCCAGCAGGATGACAGGAGGAGGAAACACCATATATTTT; CDR3aa: CASRMTGGGNTIYF
abundance: .; v_gene: TRBV4-2; d_gene: TRBD2; j_gene: TRBJ2-7; CDR3nt: TGTGCCAGCAGCCAAGATTGGACGGGAGGAGGCGAGCAGTACTTC; CDR3aa: CASSQDWTGGGEQYF
abundance: few; v_gene: TRBV5-8; d_gene: .; j_gene: TRBJ2-5; CDR3nt: TGTGCCAGCAGCCCCCGAGCGGGCCAAGAGACCCAGTACTTC; CDR3aa: CASSPRAGQETQYF
abundance: once; v_gene: TRBV28; d_gene: .; j_gene: TRBJ2-3; CDR3nt: TGTGCCAGCAGTTCCAGAGTAGATACGCAGTATTTT; CDR3aa: CASSSRVDTQYF
abundance: .; v_gene: TRBV5-1; d_gene: TRBD1; j_gene: TRBJ2-1; CDR3nt: TGCGCCAGCAGCTTACCAGGGGGCTCCTACAATGAGCAGTTCTTC; CDR3aa: CASSLPGGSYNEQFF
abundance: .; v_gene: TRBV11-2; d_gene: .; j_gene: TRBJ1-5; CDR3nt: TGTGCCAGCAGCCCCGAGGGGGGCCGCAATCAGCCCCAGCATTTT; CDR3aa: CASSPEGGRNQPQHF
abundance: .; v_gene: TRBV9; d_gene: .; j_gene: TRBJ2-4; CDR3nt: TGTGCCAGCAGCGTAGAGGAGACAAACATTCAGTACTTC; CDR3aa: CASSVEETNIQYF
abundance: .; v_gene: TRBV29-1; d_gene: TRBD2; j_gene: TRBJ2-3; CDR3nt: TGCAGCGTTGGTGCGACTAGCGAAAACACAGATACGCAGTATTTT; CDR3aa: CSVGATSENTDTQYF
abundance: .; v_gene: TRBV11-2; d_gene: .; j_gene: TRBJ2-2; CDR3nt: TGTGCCAGCAGCTTAGTTAGGACGGCTCGCCTAAAGACCGGGGAGCTGTTTTTT; CDR3aa: CASSLVRTARLKTGELFF
abundance: .; v_gene: TRBV13; d_gene: TRBD1; j_gene: TRBJ2-7; CDR3nt: TGTGCCAGCAGCTTCGGGACAGGTGTGTACGAGCAGTACTTC; CDR3aa: CASSFGTGVYEQYF
abundance: .; v_gene: TRBV28; d_gene: TRBD1; j_gene: TRBJ2-4; CDR3nt: TGTGCCAGCAGTTTCATTCCCACACAGGGGAAAAACATTCAGTACTTC; CDR3aa: CASSFIPTQGKNIQYF